This T cell receptor beta chain appears in the sequencing data of a study of kidney transplant recipient with SARS-CoV-2 infection. In this sample, this clonotype turned up many times. A single record per CDR3 protein comes from TCRdb applying MiXCR to the reads. In the table there are 200,000 to 300,000 distinct CDR3 sequences, less than 35% of which are singletons. This CDR3 spans 16 amino acids. V was trimmed by 0 bases and J by 7 bases, leaving 15 bases between them. The germline CDR1 and CDR2 sequences are MNHEY and SMNVEV (reference sequence). The J gene is TRBJ1-4, the V gene TRBV27; D gene ambiguous. This TCR derives from a male patient aged 25-45 years who had COVID-19 and was a kidney transplant recipient. These T cells may partly come from the graft donor. The sample in question was a blood sample, obtained at baseline and on day 111 from a kidney transplant recipient. Here the CDR3 DNA reads TGTGCCAGCAGTTTATCCCCGGCAGCGACCACTGAAAAACTGTTTTTT. It codes for CASSLSPAATTEKLFF. Supplemented by reference TRBV27 and TRBJ1-4, the full variable domain reads EAQVTQNPRYLITVTGKKLTVTCSQNMNHEYMSWYRQDPGLGLRQIYYSMNVEVTDKGDVPEGYKVSRKEKRNFPLILESPSPNQTSLYFCASSLSPAATTEKLFFGSGTQLSVL.